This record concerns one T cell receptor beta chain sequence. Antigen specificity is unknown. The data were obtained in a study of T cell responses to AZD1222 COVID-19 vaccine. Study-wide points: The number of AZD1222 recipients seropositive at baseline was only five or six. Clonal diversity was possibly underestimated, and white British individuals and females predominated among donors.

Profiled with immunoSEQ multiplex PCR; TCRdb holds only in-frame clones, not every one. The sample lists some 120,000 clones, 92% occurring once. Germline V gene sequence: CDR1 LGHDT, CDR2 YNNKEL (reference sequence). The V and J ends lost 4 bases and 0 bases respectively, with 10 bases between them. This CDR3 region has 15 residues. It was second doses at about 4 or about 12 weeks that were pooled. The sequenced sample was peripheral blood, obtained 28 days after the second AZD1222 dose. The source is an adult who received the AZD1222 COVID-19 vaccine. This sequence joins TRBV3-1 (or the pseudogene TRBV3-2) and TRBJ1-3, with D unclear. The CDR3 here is CASSPTVNSGNTIYF. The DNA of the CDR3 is TGTGCCAGCAGCCCAACAGTAAACTCTGGAAACACCATATATTTT.